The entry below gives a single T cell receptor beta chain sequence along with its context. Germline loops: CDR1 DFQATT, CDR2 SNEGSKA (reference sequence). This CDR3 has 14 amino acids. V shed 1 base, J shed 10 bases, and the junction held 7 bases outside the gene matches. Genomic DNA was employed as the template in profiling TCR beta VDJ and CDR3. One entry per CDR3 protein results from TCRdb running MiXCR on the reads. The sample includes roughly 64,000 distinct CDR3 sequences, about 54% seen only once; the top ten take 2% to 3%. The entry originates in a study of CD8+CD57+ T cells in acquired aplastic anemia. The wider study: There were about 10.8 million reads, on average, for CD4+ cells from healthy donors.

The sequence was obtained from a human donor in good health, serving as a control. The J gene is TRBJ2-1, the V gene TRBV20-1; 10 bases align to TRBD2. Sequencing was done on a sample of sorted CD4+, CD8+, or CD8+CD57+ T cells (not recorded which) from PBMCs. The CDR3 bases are TGCAGTGCTAGAGGGGTACGGACTAGCGGAGAGCAGTTCTTC. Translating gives CSARGVRTSGEQFF.